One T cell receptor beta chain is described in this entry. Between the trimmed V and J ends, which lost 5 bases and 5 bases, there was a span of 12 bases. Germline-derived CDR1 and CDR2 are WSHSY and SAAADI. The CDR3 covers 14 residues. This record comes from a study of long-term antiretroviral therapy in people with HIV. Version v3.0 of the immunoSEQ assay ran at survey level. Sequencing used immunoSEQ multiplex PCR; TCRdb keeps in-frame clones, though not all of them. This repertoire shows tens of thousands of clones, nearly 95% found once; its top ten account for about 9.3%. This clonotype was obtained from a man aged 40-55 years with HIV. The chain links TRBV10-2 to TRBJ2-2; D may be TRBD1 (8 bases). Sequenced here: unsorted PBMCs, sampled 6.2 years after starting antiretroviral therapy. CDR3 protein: CASSPQGGTGELFF. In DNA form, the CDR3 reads TGCGCCAGCAGTCCACAGGGGGGGACCGGGGAGCTGTTTTTT.